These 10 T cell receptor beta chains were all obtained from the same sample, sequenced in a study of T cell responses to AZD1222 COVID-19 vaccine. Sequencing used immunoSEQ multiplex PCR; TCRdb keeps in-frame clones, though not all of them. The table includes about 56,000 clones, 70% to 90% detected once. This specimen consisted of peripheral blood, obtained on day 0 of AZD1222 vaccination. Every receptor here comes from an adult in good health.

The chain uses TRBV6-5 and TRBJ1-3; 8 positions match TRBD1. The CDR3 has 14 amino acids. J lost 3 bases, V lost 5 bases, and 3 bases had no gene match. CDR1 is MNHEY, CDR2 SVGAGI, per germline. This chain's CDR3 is CASSNTGGGNTIYF. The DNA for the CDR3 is TGTGCCAGCAGTAATACAGGGGGTGGAAACACCATATATTTT.

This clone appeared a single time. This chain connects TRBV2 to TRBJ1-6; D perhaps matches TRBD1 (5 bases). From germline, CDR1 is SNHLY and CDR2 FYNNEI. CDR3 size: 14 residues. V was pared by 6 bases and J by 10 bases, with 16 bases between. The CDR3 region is CASRTGTSESPLHF. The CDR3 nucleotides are TGTGCCAGCAGGACCGGGACTTCTGAGTCACCCCTCCACTTT. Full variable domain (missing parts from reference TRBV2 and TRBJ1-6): EPEVTQTPSHQVTQMGQEVILRCVPISNHLYFYWYRQILGQKVEFLVSFYNNEISEKSEIFDDQFSVERPDGSNFTLKIRSTKLEDSAMYFCASRTGTSESPLHFGNGTRLTVT.

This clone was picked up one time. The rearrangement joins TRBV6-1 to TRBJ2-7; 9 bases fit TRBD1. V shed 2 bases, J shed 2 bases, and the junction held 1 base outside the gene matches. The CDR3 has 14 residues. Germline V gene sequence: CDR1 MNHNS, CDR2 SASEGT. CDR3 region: CASSERTGAYEQYF. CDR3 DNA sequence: TGTGCCAGCAGTGAACGGACAGGGGCCTACGAGCAGTACTTC.

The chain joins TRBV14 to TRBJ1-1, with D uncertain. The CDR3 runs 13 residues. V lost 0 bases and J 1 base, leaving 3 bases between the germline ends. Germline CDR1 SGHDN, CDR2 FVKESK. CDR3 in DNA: TGTGCCAGCAGCCAAGATCAGAACACTGAAGCTTTCTTT. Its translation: CASSQDQNTEAFF.

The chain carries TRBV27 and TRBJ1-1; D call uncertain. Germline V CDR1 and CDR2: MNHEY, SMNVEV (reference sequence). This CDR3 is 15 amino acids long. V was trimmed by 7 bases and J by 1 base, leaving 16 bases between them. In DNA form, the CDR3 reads TGTGCCAGCACTCTATCTCCTCAGGAGAACACTGAAGCTTTCTTT. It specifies CASTLSPQENTEAFF.

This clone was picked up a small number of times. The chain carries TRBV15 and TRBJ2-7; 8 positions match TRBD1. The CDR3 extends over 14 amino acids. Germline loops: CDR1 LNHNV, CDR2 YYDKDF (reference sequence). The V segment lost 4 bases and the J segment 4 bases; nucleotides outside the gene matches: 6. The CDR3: CATSIGTGFYEQYF. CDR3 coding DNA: TGTGCCACCAGCATAGGGACAGGATTTTACGAGCAGTACTTC. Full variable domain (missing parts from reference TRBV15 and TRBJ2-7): DAMVIQNPRYQVTQFGKPVTLSCSQTLNHNVMYWYQQKSSQAPKLLFHYYDKDFNNEADTPDNFQSRRPNTSFCFLDIRSPGLGDTAMYLCATSIGTGFYEQYFGPGTRLTVT.

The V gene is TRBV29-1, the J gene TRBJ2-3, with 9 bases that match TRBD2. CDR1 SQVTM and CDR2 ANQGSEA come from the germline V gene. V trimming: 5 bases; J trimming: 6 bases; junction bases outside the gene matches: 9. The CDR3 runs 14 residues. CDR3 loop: CSVHIAGAPDTQYF. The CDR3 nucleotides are TGCAGCGTTCATATAGCGGGGGCTCCTGATACGCAGTATTTT.

CDR3 sequence (DNA): TGTGCCAGCAGCTTACCGGGACTAGCGGGGGGGCAAACAGATACGCAGTATTTT. Its translation: CASSLPGLAGGQTDTQYF. V is TRBV5-6 and J is TRBJ2-3; TRBD2 matches 16 bases. Germline V CDR1 and CDR2: SGHDT, YYEEEE. This CDR3 has 18 residues. With V trimmed by 2 bases and J by 3 bases, 6 bases remained unmatched.

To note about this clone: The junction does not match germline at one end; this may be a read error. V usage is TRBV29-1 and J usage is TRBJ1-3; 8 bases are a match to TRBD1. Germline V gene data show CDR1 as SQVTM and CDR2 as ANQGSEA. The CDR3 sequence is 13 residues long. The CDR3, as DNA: TGCAGCGTTGACAGAGACAGGGGAACGACCCCTATATTT. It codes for CSVDRDRGTTPIF. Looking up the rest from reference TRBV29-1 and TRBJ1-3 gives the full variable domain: SAVISQKPSRDICQRGTSLTIQCQVDSQVTMMFWYRQQPGQSLTLIATANQGSEATYESGFVIDKFPISRPNLTFSTLTVSNMSPEDSSIYLCSVDRDRGTTPIFGEGSWLTVV.

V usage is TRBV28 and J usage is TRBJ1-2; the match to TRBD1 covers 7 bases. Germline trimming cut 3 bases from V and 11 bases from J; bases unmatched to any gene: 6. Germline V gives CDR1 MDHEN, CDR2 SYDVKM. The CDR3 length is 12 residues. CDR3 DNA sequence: TGTGCCAGCAGTTTCTCACAGGGGCCTTACACCTTC. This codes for CASSFSQGPYTF.